The entry below describes one T cell receptor (beta chain). Each donor supplied approximately 10 milliliters of peripheral blood. V shed 6 bases and J shed 4 bases, with 9 bases lying between them. Germline CDR1 MNHEY, CDR2 SVGAGI. The CDR3 extends over 12 amino acids. These data belong to a study of blood T cells in healthy people across ages. A second PCR, run for about 7 to 11 cycles, used a sample-barcoded 5' primer plus a J-beta primer mix. With 12 random nucleotides, a template-switch adaptor tagged each individual cDNA molecule. MiXCR, applied by TCRdb to the 5' RACE reads, yields one record per CDR3 protein. The table has 1.5 million to 2 million distinct CDR3 sequences, approximately 32% seen once.

The rearrangement joins TRBV6-5 to TRBJ1-2; D is undetermined. Sequences were obtained from blood. This TCR derives from a woman in her thirties in good health. Here the CDR3 DNA reads TGTGCCAGCAGGGACCATCTCTATGGCTACACCTTC. Translated, it gives CASRDHLYGYTF.